Listed below are T cell receptor beta chains from one sample, sequenced in a study of cytomegalovirus exposure and HLA in healthy donors. The table came from immunoSEQ multiplex PCR; TCRdb's copy has only in-frame clones and leaves some out. In the table there are 200,000 or so clones, roughly 80% of which are singletons. The specimen sequenced was PBMCs. The receptor source for this set is a man over 45 in good health and CMV-seronegative. CDR3s include the opening cysteine and the closing phenylalanine or tryptophan. D genes are given only for firm matches. Rows give clone size only sometimes, using once, few, many, or a class for an expanded clone.

-,-,TRBJ2-3,TRBV9,CASSPRDLPDTQYF,TGTGCCAGCAGCCCGCGGGACCTGCCGGATACGCAGTATTTT
-,-,TRBJ1-1,TRBV7-2,CASSATGPMNTEAFF,TGTGCCAGCAGCGCCACAGGGCCTATGAACACTGAAGCTTTCTTT
-,-,TRBJ1-5,TRBV30,CAWSVRGGNQPQHF,TGTGCCTGGAGTGTACGGGGGGGCAATCAGCCCCAGCATTTT
TRBD1,-,TRBJ2-7,TRBV5-1,CASSLNGGQGAAEQYF,TGCGCCAGCAGCTTGAACGGTGGACAGGGGGCGGCCGAGCAGTACTTC
-,-,TRBJ2-1,TRBV25-1,CASSSIVQSYNEQFF,TGTGCCAGCAGTTCCATCGTACAATCCTACAATGAGCAGTTCTTC
TRBD1,-,TRBJ1-1,TRBV6-5,CASKYGQGTDTEAFF,TGTGCCAGCAAATACGGACAGGGGACGGACACTGAAGCTTTCTTT
TRBD1,-,TRBJ1-2,TRBV29-1,CSVLDEDRGGYGYTF,TGCAGCGTTCTAGACGAGGACAGGGGCGGCTATGGCTACACCTTC
TRBD1,-,TRBJ1-2,TRBV29-1,CSVENTGDGYTF,TGCAGCGTTGAAAACACAGGGGATGGCTACACCTTC
-,-,TRBJ1-6,TRBV27,CASSWLRDFGSPLHF,TGTGCCAGCAGCTGGTTGAGGGACTTCGGTTCACCCCTCCACTTT
TRBD2,-,TRBJ2-1,TRBV7-8,CASSLAPRRRGLYNEQFF,TGTGCCAGCAGCTTGGCCCCACGGAGACGGGGACTATACAATGAGCAGTTCTTC
TRBD1,few,TRBJ1-1,TRBV27,CASSPGQTMKWTEAFF,TGTGCCAGCAGTCCGGGACAGACCATGAAGTGGACTGAAGCTTTCTTT
-,-,TRBJ1-2,TRBV25-1,CASSVGTGGDGYTF,TGTGCCAGCAGTGTCGGGACGGGAGGAGATGGCTACACCTTC
TRBD2,-,TRBJ2-3,TRBV19,CASSPFSGGPLPYF,TGTGCCAGTAGTCCCTTTAGCGGGGGGCCTTTACCGTATTTT
-,-,TRBJ2-2,TRBV4-3,CASSRIQGTGELFF,TGCGCCAGCAGCCGGATTCAGGGAACCGGGGAGCTGTTTTTT
TRBD2,-,TRBJ2-3,TRBV6-1,CASSERGGTTDTQYF,TGTGCCAGCAGTGAACGCGGGGGGACCACAGATACGCAGTATTTT
TRBD1,few,TRBJ2-7,TRBV18,CASSQGQESSYEQYF,TGTGCCAGCTCTCAGGGACAGGAGAGCTCCTACGAGCAGTACTTC
-,-,TRBJ1-1,TRBV5-6,CASSLDGGYTEAFF,TGTGCCAGCAGCTTGGATGGGGGGTACACTGAAGCTTTCTTT
TRBD1,-,TRBJ2-4,TRBV19,CASSPGTGTNIQYF,TGTGCCAGTAGCCCCGGGACAGGGACCAACATTCAGTACTTC
TRBD1,once,TRBJ2-1,TRBV7-6,CASSLERTGWDEQFF,TGTGCCAGCAGCCTAGAGAGGACAGGCTGGGATGAGCAGTTCTTC
-,-,TRBJ2-1,TRBV5-4,CASSSTPPSGSYNEQFF,TGTGCCAGCAGCTCCACCCCACCCAGCGGATCCTACAATGAGCAGTTCTTC
TRBD2,-,TRBJ2-7,TRBV5-6,CASSPGGLANEQYF,TGTGCCAGCAGTCCTGGGGGACTAGCAAACGAGCAGTACTTC
-,-,TRBJ1-2,TRBV28,CASSWGRQSNYGYTF,TGTGCCAGCAGTTGGGGTCGACAGAGTAACTATGGCTACACCTTC
-,-,TRBJ1-3,TRBV7-2,CASTREGSVGNTIYF,TGTGCCAGCACCCGGGAGGGGAGTGTAGGAAACACCATATATTTT
-,-,TRBJ1-4,TRBV7-2,CASSLVAQGEKLFF,TGTGCCAGCAGCTTAGTCGCACAGGGCGAAAAACTGTTTTTT
TRBD1,-,TRBJ1-6,TRBV6-1,CASSEKRGQGLRLGDSPLHF,TGTGCCAGCAGTGAAAAAAGGGGACAGGGCCTCCGTTTGGGAGATTCACCCCTCCACTTT
-,few,TRBJ1-2,TRBV7-3,CASSPSSAPDYGYTF,TGTGCCAGCAGCCCTAGTTCGGCGCCAGACTATGGCTACACCTTC
-,-,TRBJ1-1,TRBV27,CASSLMSGNTEAFF,TGTGCCAGCAGTTTAATGTCAGGGAACACTGAAGCTTTCTTT
TRBD1,-,TRBJ1-5,TRBV10-2,CASSESRGLGQPQHF,TGCGCCAGCAGTGAGTCTAGGGGGCTGGGGCAGCCCCAGCATTTT
-,few,TRBJ1-6,TRBV4-3,CASSQSVGGSSPLHF,TGCGCCAGCAGCCAATCAGTGGGGGGAAGTTCACCCCTCCACTTT
TRBD1,-,TRBJ2-7,TRBV5-6,CASSLNRGLGSEQYF,TGTGCCAGCAGCCTAAACAGGGGGCTTGGATCCGAGCAGTACTTC
TRBD2,-,TRBJ2-1,TRBV5-4,CASSLALAGGPNEQFF,TGTGCCAGCAGCTTGGCGCTAGCGGGGGGGCCGAATGAGCAGTTCTTC
TRBD1,-,TRBJ1-2,TRBV13,CASSYRTGGKYGYTF,TGTGCCAGCAGTTACCGGACAGGGGGAAAATATGGCTACACCTTC
-,-,TRBJ1-1,TRBV27,CASSDRDGTNTEAFF,TGTGCCAGCAGTGACCGGGACGGGACAAACACTGAAGCTTTCTTT
TRBD1,few,TRBJ1-4,TRBV4-3,CASSQDRGVEKLFF,TGCGCCAGCAGCCAAGACAGGGGGGTTGAAAAACTGTTTTTT
-,few,TRBJ1-1,TRBV7-9,CASSLVMNTEAFF,TGTGCCAGCAGCTTAGTCATGAACACTGAAGCTTTCTTT
-,-,TRBJ2-2,TRBV5-1,CASSFGGQDGELFF,TGCGCCAGCAGCTTTGGGGGCCAGGACGGGGAGCTGTTTTTT
TRBD1,-,TRBJ1-1,TRBV29-1,CSVRTGGYVTEAFF,TGCAGCGTTAGGACAGGGGGATATGTCACTGAAGCTTTCTTT
-,-,TRBJ2-7,TRBV7-2,CASSRGTALYEQYF,TGTGCCAGCAGCCGCGGGACAGCGCTCTACGAGCAGTACTTC
TRBD1,-,TRBJ1-1,TRBV18,CASSAGQGVTEAFF,TGTGCCAGCTCGGCCGGACAGGGGGTAACTGAAGCTTTCTTT
TRBD1,-,TRBJ2-7,TRBV2,CASRRDRGRYEQYF,TGTGCCAGCAGACGGGACAGGGGGAGGTACGAGCAGTACTTC
TRBD2,-,TRBJ2-5,TRBV4-1,CASSPWTSGAETQYF,TGCGCCAGCAGCCCTTGGACTAGCGGAGCAGAGACCCAGTACTTC
-,once,TRBJ2-7,TRBV18,CASSPRAGQSSYEQYF,TGTGCCAGCTCCCCGCGAGCGGGACAAAGCTCCTACGAGCAGTACTTC
TRBD1,-,TRBJ1-2,TRBV5-6,CASSFLRQGVLGYTF,TGTGCCAGCAGCTTTCTAAGACAGGGGGTACTTGGCTACACCTTC
TRBD1,-,TRBJ1-1,TRBV7-2,CASSPTGAYEAFF,TGTGCCAGCAGCCCGACAGGGGCGTATGAAGCTTTCTTT
-,-,TRBJ2-7,TRBV4-3,CASRDSSYEQYF,TGCGCCAGCAGGGACAGTTCCTACGAGCAGTACTTC
TRBD2,-,TRBJ2-2,TRBV2,CASRTTSGGRHTGELFF,TGTGCCAGCAGGACGACTAGCGGGGGGCGACACACCGGGGAGCTGTTTTTT
-,few,TRBJ1-1,TRBV18,CASSLLRGAGTEAFF,TGTGCCAGCTCCCTCCTTAGGGGCGCGGGGACTGAAGCTTTCTTT
-,-,TRBJ2-2,TRBV4-1,CASSQDWGAGELFF,TGCGCCAGCAGCCAAGATTGGGGGGCCGGGGAGCTGTTTTTT
TRBD1,-,TRBJ1-5,TRBV19,CATKGAGGKRGNQPQHF,TGTGCCACCAAAGGGGCAGGGGGGAAGAGAGGAAATCAGCCCCAGCATTTT
-,-,TRBJ1-1,TRBV7-2,CASSLVPRMNTEAFF,TGTGCCAGCAGCTTAGTTCCGAGAATGAACACTGAAGCTTTCTTT
-,-,TRBJ2-6,TRBV7-2,CASSLRASGANVLTF,TGTGCCAGCAGCTTAAGAGCTTCTGGGGCCAACGTCCTGACTTTC
TRBD1,-,TRBJ2-1,TRBV5-6,CASSLGTGGREQFF,TGTGCCAGCAGCTTGGGGACAGGGGGCAGGGAGCAGTTCTTC
TRBD2,-,TRBJ2-3,TRBV7-9,CSSSMSWTSDSTDTQYF,TGTTCCAGCAGCATGTCTTGGACTAGCGACTCCACAGATACGCAGTATTTT
-,-,TRBJ1-5,TRBV6-5,CASKPGGASNQPQHF,TGTGCCAGCAAACCGGGGGGCGCGAGCAATCAGCCCCAGCATTTT
-,-,TRBJ1-3,TRBV18,CASSPGPGGGNTIYF,TGTGCCAGCTCACCAGGCCCCGGGGGAGGAAACACCATATATTTT
-,-,TRBJ2-7,TRBV5-6,CASSSGPLRAPYEQYF,TGTGCCAGCAGTTCCGGTCCTTTGCGGGCCCCCTACGAGCAGTACTTC
-,-,TRBJ2-1,TRBV10-3,CARGREYNEQFF,TGTGCCAGGGGACGGGAGTACAATGAGCAGTTCTTC
TRBD2,once,TRBJ2-3,TRBV9,CASSIGRGGPDTQYF,TGTGCCAGCAGCATCGGGCGGGGGGGCCCCGATACGCAGTATTTT
TRBD1,-,TRBJ2-4,TRBV29-1,CSVVPGQRKNIQYF,TGCAGCGTTGTCCCGGGACAGAGAAAAAACATTCAGTACTTC
-,-,TRBJ1-1,TRBV27,CASSFWGGDTEAFF,TGTGCCAGCAGTTTTTGGGGCGGGGACACTGAAGCTTTCTTT